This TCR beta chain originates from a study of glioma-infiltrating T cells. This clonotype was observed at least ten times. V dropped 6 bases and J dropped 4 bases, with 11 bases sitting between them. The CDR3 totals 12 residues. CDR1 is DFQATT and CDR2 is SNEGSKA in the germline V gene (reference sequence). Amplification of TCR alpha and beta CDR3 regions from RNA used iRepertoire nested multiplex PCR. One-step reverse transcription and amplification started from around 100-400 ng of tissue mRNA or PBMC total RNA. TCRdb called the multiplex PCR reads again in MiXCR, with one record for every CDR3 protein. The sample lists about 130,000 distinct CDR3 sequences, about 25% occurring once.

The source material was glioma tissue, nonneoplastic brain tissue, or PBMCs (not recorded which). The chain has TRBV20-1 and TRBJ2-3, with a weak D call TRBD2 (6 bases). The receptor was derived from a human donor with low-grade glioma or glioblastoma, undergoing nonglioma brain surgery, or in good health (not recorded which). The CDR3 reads CSADGGSDTQYF. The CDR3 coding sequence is TGCAGTGCCGATGGGGGGTCAGATACGCAGTATTTT.